A selection of T cell receptor beta chains follows, all from one sample in a study of T cells in localized non-small cell lung cancer. Measured with immunoSEQ multiplex PCR; TCRdb has only the in-frame clones, and not every one. The sample lists 90,000 to 95,000 clones; approximately 86% were seen once. Sequencing was performed on peripheral blood, taken before any cancer treatment. Receptor source: a man aged 40 to 70 with stage I squamous cell lung carcinoma. The CDR3 runs from the conserved cysteine through the conserved F or W. Each record gives: V gene, J gene, clone size, D gene, CDR3 protein, CDR3 DNA. A D gene is named only where the DNA matches it firmly. Rows give clone size only sometimes, using once, few, many, or a class for an expanded clone.

V gene: TRBV25-1; J gene: TRBJ1-5; clone size: -; D gene: -; CDR3 protein: CASSRGNQPQHF; CDR3 DNA: TGTGCCAGCAGTAGGGGCAATCAGCCCCAGCATTTT
V gene: TRBV15; J gene: TRBJ2-1; clone size: once; D gene: -; CDR3 protein: CATSVGHNEQFF; CDR3 DNA: TGTGCCACCAGCGTGGGGCACAATGAGCAGTTCTTC
V gene: TRBV7-9; J gene: TRBJ2-7; clone size: -; D gene: -; CDR3 protein: CASSSRSYEQYF; CDR3 DNA: TGTGCCAGCAGCTCCCGGAGCTACGAGCAGTACTTC
V gene: TRBV4-1; J gene: TRBJ2-7; clone size: medium-sized; D gene: -; CDR3 protein: CASSQEARANEQYF; CDR3 DNA: TGCGCCAGCAGCCAAGAAGCCCGAGCTAACGAGCAGTACTTC
V gene: TRBV7-9; J gene: TRBJ2-1; clone size: -; D gene: -; CDR3 protein: CASTRDLAPGVNEQFF; CDR3 DNA: TGTGCCAGCACCAGAGATCTCGCCCCGGGGGTAAATGAGCAGTTCTTC
V gene: TRBV7-9; J gene: TRBJ1-4; clone size: -; D gene: TRBD1; CDR3 protein: CASSLATGKNEKLFF; CDR3 DNA: TGTGCCAGCAGCTTAGCGACAGGGAAGAATGAAAAACTGTTTTTT
V gene: TRBV6-6; J gene: TRBJ1-1; clone size: -; D gene: -; CDR3 protein: CASSLTRGNTEAFF; CDR3 DNA: TGTGCCAGCAGTTTGACTCGAGGGAACACTGAAGCTTTCTTT
V gene: TRBV5-8; J gene: TRBJ1-3; clone size: -; D gene: TRBD1; CDR3 protein: CASSASTGVAGNTIYF; CDR3 DNA: TGTGCCAGCAGCGCCTCGACAGGGGTCGCTGGAAACACCATATATTTT
V gene: TRBV10-3; J gene: TRBJ1-2; clone size: once; D gene: -; CDR3 protein: CAISETGDSNYGYTF; CDR3 DNA: TGTGCCATCAGTGAGACCGGGGATTCTAACTATGGCTACACCTTC
V gene: TRBV28; J gene: TRBJ1-1; clone size: -; D gene: -; CDR3 protein: CASSLTGIGGPMNTEAFF; CDR3 DNA: TGTGCCAGCAGTTTAACGGGTATAGGGGGTCCCATGAACACTGAAGCTTTCTTT
V gene: TRBV6-1; J gene: TRBJ2-5; clone size: -; D gene: -; CDR3 protein: CASSANRGYQETQYF; CDR3 DNA: TGTGCCAGCAGTGCAAATCGGGGGTACCAAGAGACCCAGTACTTC
V gene: TRBV6-5; J gene: TRBJ2-3; clone size: once; D gene: -; CDR3 protein: CASSYSGFTDTQYF; CDR3 DNA: TGTGCCAGCAGTTACTCGGGGTTCACAGATACGCAGTATTTT
V gene: TRBV5-1; J gene: TRBJ1-5; clone size: once; D gene: TRBD1; CDR3 protein: CASSLAEGQGQPQHF; CDR3 DNA: TGCGCCAGCAGCTTGGCTGAAGGACAGGGCCAGCCCCAGCATTTT
V gene: TRBV5-4; J gene: TRBJ1-2; clone size: -; D gene: -; CDR3 protein: CASSKGVGRSTNGYTF; CDR3 DNA: TGTGCCAGCAGCAAGGGCGTGGGTAGGTCCACTAATGGCTACACCTTC
V gene: TRBV19; J gene: TRBJ1-6; clone size: -; D gene: -; CDR3 protein: CASSTTLLGRGTAGSSPLHF; CDR3 DNA: TGTGCCAGTAGTACCACCTTATTGGGGCGAGGTACCGCGGGGAGTTCACCCCTCCACTTT
V gene: TRBV6-5; J gene: TRBJ1-1; clone size: -; D gene: -; CDR3 protein: CASRTGSMNTEAFF; CDR3 DNA: TGTGCCAGCAGAACGGGCAGTATGAACACTGAAGCTTTCTTT
V gene: TRBV6-6; J gene: TRBJ2-2; clone size: -; D gene: -; CDR3 protein: CASSYPRDTTGELFF; CDR3 DNA: TGTGCCAGCAGTTACCCAAGGGACACCACCGGGGAGCTGTTTTTT
V gene: TRBV7-2; J gene: TRBJ2-1; clone size: -; D gene: -; CDR3 protein: CASSLGRHNNEQFF; CDR3 DNA: TGTGCCAGCAGCTTAGGTCGGCACAACAATGAGCAGTTCTTC
V gene: TRBV7-9; J gene: TRBJ1-1; clone size: -; D gene: -; CDR3 protein: CASSFVGNTEAFF; CDR3 DNA: TGTGCCAGCAGCTTTGTAGGGAACACTGAAGCTTTCTTT
V gene: TRBV29-1; J gene: TRBJ2-2; clone size: -; D gene: TRBD2; CDR3 protein: CSARGLAGSLSTGELFF; CDR3 DNA: TGCAGCGCAAGGGGACTAGCGGGGAGCCTCTCCACCGGGGAGCTGTTTTTT
V gene: TRBV10-3; J gene: TRBJ1-1; clone size: -; D gene: -; CDR3 protein: CAISDTGMKDTEAFF; CDR3 DNA: TGTGCCATCAGTGATACAGGGATGAAGGACACTGAAGCTTTCTTT
V gene: TRBV15; J gene: TRBJ1-1; clone size: -; D gene: -; CDR3 protein: CATSRDRAGWNTEAFF; CDR3 DNA: TGTGCCACCAGCAGAGATCGAGCGGGGTGGAACACTGAAGCTTTCTTT
V gene: TRBV5-1; J gene: TRBJ2-1; clone size: -; D gene: -; CDR3 protein: CASSGEGSYYNEQFF; CDR3 DNA: TGCGCCAGCAGCGGTGAGGGCTCCTACTACAATGAGCAGTTCTTC
V gene: TRBV2; J gene: TRBJ1-6; clone size: -; D gene: -; CDR3 protein: CASKGQGSRYNSPLHF; CDR3 DNA: TGTGCCAGCAAAGGGCAGGGGTCTCGATATAATTCACCCCTCCACTTT
V gene: TRBV10-3; J gene: TRBJ1-1; clone size: -; D gene: TRBD1; CDR3 protein: CATSGTGAVWTEAFF; CDR3 DNA: TGTGCCACCTCCGGGACAGGGGCGGTCTGGACTGAAGCTTTCTTT
V gene: TRBV4-2; J gene: TRBJ1-6; clone size: once; D gene: -; CDR3 protein: CASSQDPLTTAYNSPLHF; CDR3 DNA: TGTGCCAGCAGCCAAGACCCCCTCACCACCGCTTATAATTCACCCCTCCACTTT
V gene: TRBV4-2; J gene: TRBJ1-2; clone size: -; D gene: TRBD1; CDR3 protein: CASSQGQGQSYGYTF; CDR3 DNA: TGTGCCAGCAGCCAAGGACAGGGTCAATCCTATGGCTACACCTTC
V gene: TRBV10-3; J gene: TRBJ1-1; clone size: -; D gene: -; CDR3 protein: CAIGPGGTEAFF; CDR3 DNA: TGTGCCATCGGGCCCGGGGGCACTGAAGCTTTCTTT
V gene: TRBV4-1; J gene: TRBJ1-2; clone size: -; D gene: -; CDR3 protein: CASSQVVGGGYTF; CDR3 DNA: TGCGCCAGCAGCCAGGTCGTAGGGGGTGGCTACACCTTC
V gene: TRBV27; J gene: TRBJ2-7; clone size: few; D gene: TRBD2; CDR3 protein: CASQGTSRYEQYF; CDR3 DNA: TGTGCCAGCCAAGGGACTAGTCGCTACGAGCAGTACTTC
V gene: TRBV10-2; J gene: TRBJ1-1; clone size: -; D gene: -; CDR3 protein: CASSEGGPGYTEAFF; CDR3 DNA: TGCGCCAGCAGTGAAGGGGGACCGGGGTACACTGAAGCTTTCTTT
V gene: TRBV5-1; J gene: TRBJ2-3; clone size: -; D gene: TRBD1; CDR3 protein: CASSIMKGQGDTDTQYF; CDR3 DNA: TGCGCCAGCAGCATAATGAAGGGACAGGGAGACACAGATACGCAGTATTTT
V gene: TRBV6-1; J gene: TRBJ2-2; clone size: -; D gene: TRBD2; CDR3 protein: CASSPGGVGTGELFF; CDR3 DNA: TGTGCCAGCAGTCCTGGGGGGGTCGGCACCGGGGAGCTGTTTTTT
V gene: TRBV29-1; J gene: TRBJ2-5; clone size: -; D gene: -; CDR3 protein: CSVGGGGEETQYF; CDR3 DNA: TGCAGCGTTGGTGGAGGGGGAGAAGAGACCCAGTACTTC
V gene: TRBV5-5; J gene: TRBJ2-3; clone size: -; D gene: TRBD1; CDR3 protein: CASSFMTGTGMSDTQYF; CDR3 DNA: TGTGCCAGCAGCTTTATGACCGGGACAGGAATGTCAGATACGCAGTATTTT
V gene: TRBV10-3; J gene: TRBJ1-4; clone size: -; D gene: -; CDR3 protein: CAISPPGQGTEKLFF; CDR3 DNA: TGTGCCATAAGTCCACCGGGACAAGGGACGGAAAAACTGTTTTTT
V gene: TRBV30; J gene: TRBJ1-2; clone size: once; D gene: -; CDR3 protein: CAWSQTNWDGYTF; CDR3 DNA: TGTGCCTGGAGTCAAACGAATTGGGATGGCTACACCTTC
V gene: TRBV29-1; J gene: TRBJ1-3; clone size: -; D gene: -; CDR3 protein: CSVGSGGNTIYF; CDR3 DNA: TGCAGCGTTGGTTCGGGAGGAAACACCATATATTTT
V gene: TRBV19; J gene: TRBJ2-2; clone size: -; D gene: -; CDR3 protein: CASSIRTTSNTGELFF; CDR3 DNA: TGTGCCAGTAGTATACGCACCACATCGAACACCGGGGAGCTGTTTTTT
V gene: TRBV6-1; J gene: TRBJ1-1; clone size: -; D gene: -; CDR3 protein: CASSVTANTEAFF; CDR3 DNA: TGTGCCAGCAGTGTAACAGCGAACACTGAAGCTTTCTTT
V gene: TRBV9; J gene: TRBJ2-2; clone size: -; D gene: -; CDR3 protein: CASSVSVRTINTGELFF; CDR3 DNA: TGTGCCAGCAGCGTATCCGTAAGAACTATTAACACCGGGGAGCTGTTTTTT
V gene: TRBV5-5; J gene: TRBJ1-6; clone size: -; D gene: TRBD1; CDR3 protein: CASTLFSTGGYSPLHF; CDR3 DNA: TGTGCCAGCACCCTATTTTCGACAGGGGGTTACTCACCCCTCCACTTT
V gene: TRBV29-1; J gene: TRBJ1-2; clone size: -; D gene: TRBD1; CDR3 protein: CSVRRDRGKGYGYTF; CDR3 DNA: TGCAGCGTGCGCCGGGACAGGGGAAAGGGCTATGGCTACACCTTC
V gene: TRBV25-1; J gene: TRBJ1-2; clone size: -; D gene: -; CDR3 protein: CASSEGAGYTF; CDR3 DNA: TGTGCCAGCAGTGAGGGAGCTGGCTACACCTTC
V gene: TRBV28; J gene: TRBJ1-2; clone size: once; D gene: -; CDR3 protein: CASSSQSYGYTF; CDR3 DNA: TGTGCCAGCAGTTCCCAGAGCTATGGCTACACCTTC
V gene: TRBV7-9; J gene: TRBJ1-3; clone size: -; D gene: -; CDR3 protein: CASSLRNSGNTIYF; CDR3 DNA: TGTGCCAGCAGCTTACGGAATTCTGGAAACACCATATATTTT
V gene: TRBV4-2; J gene: TRBJ1-6; clone size: -; D gene: -; CDR3 protein: CASSQEGGSGNSPLHF; CDR3 DNA: TGTGCCAGCAGCCAAGAGGGGGGGTCGGGGAATTCACCCCTCCACTTT